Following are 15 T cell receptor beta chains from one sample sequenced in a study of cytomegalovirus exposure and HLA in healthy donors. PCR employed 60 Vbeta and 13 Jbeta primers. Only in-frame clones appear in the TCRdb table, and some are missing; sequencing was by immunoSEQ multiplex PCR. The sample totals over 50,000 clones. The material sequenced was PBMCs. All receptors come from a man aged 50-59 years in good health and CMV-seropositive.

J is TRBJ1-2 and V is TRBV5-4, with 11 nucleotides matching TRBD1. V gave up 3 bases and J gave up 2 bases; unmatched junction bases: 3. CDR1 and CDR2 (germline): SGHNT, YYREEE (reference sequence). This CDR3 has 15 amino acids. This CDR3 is CASSSGDRGNYGYTF. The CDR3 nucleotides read TGTGCCAGCAGCTCAGGGGACAGGGGGAACTATGGCTACACCTTC.

The CDR3 sequence is CASSRGGQGRNQPQHF. DNA of the CDR3: TGTGCCAGCAGTCGAGGGGGACAGGGAAGGAATCAGCCCCAGCATTTT. The chain has TRBV2 and TRBJ1-5; 9 nucleotides line up with TRBD1. The ends lost 5 bases at V and 4 bases at J; junction bases unmatched: 9. The germline V gene has CDR1 SNHLY and CDR2 FYNNEI. The CDR3 is 16 amino acids. Variable domain in full (rest from reference TRBV2 and TRBJ1-5): EPEVTQTPSHQVTQMGQEVILRCVPISNHLYFYWYRQILGQKVEFLVSFYNNEISEKSEIFDDQFSVERPDGSNFTLKIRSTKLEDSAMYFCASSRGGQGRNQPQHFGDGTRLSIL.

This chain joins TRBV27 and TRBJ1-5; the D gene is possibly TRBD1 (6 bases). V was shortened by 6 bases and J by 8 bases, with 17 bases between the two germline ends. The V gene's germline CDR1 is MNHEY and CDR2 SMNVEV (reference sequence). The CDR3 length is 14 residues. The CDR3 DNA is TGTGCCAGCAGCTTAAGGGGGTGGATGGAGCCCCAGCATTTT. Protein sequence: CASSLRGWMEPQHF.

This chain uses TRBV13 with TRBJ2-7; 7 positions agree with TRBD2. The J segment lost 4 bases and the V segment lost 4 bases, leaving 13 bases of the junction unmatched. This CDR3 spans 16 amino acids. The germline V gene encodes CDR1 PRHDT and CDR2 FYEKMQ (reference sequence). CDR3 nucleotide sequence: TGTGCCAGCAGCTCTCGATGGGAGGGGAAGGGATACGAGCAGTACTTC. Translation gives CASSSRWEGKGYEQYF.

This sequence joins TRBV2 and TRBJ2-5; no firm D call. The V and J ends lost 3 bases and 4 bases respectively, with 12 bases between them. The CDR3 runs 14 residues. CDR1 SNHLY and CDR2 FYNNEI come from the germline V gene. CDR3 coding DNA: TGTGCCAGCAGTGATCCTGGTAGCTCAGAGACCCAGTACTTC. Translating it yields CASSDPGSSETQYF.

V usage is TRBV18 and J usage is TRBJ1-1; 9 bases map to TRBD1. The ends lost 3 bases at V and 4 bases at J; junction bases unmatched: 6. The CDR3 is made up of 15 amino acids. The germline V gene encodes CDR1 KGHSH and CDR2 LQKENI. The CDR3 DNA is TGTGCCAGCTCACCCTGGACAGGGGTAGGCACTGAAGCTTTCTTT. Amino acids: CASSPWTGVGTEAFF.

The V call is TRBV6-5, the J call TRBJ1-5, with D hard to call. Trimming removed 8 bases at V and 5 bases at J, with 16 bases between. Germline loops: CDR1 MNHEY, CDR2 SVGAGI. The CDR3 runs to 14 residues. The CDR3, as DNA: TGTGCCAGCGCGCGTATAAGTGTCGATCAGCCCCAGCATTTT. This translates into CASARISVDQPQHF.

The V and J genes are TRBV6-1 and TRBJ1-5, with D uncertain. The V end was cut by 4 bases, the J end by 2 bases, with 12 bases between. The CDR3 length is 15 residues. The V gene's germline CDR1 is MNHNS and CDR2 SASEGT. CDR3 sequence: CASSGEGLGNQPQHF. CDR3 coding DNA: TGTGCCAGCAGTGGCGAGGGATTGGGCAATCAGCCCCAGCATTTT.

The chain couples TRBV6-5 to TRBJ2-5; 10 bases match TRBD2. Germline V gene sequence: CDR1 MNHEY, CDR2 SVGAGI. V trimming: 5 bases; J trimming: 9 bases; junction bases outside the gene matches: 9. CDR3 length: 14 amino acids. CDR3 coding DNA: TGTGCCAGCAGTCTCGCTGGTAGCGGGAGGTCCCAGTACTTC. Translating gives CASSLAGSGRSQYF.

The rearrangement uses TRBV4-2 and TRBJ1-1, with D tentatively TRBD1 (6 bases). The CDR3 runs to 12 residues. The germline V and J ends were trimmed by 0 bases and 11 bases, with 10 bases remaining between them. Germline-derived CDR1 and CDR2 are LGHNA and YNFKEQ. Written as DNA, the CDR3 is TGTGCCAGCAGCCAAGATGTAGGGGGTGCTTTCTTT. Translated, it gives CASSQDVGGAFF.

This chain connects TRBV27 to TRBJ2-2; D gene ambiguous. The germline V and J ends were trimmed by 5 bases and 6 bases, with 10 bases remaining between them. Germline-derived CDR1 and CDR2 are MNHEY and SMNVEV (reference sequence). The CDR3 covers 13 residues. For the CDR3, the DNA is TGTGCCAGCAGTCCCCCTACAGCCGGGGAGCTGTTTTTT. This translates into CASSPPTAGELFF.

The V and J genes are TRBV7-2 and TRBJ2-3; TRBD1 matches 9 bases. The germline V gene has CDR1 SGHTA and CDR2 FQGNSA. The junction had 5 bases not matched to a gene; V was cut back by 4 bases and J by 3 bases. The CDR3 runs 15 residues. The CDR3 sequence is CASSSRDRATDTQYF. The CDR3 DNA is TGTGCCAGCAGCTCCCGGGACAGGGCGACAGATACGCAGTATTTT.

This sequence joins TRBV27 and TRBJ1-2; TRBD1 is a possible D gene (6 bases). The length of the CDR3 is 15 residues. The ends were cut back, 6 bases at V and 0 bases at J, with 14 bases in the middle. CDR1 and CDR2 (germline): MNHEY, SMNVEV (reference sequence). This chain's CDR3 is CASSPRGAPNYGYTF. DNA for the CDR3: TGTGCCAGCAGCCCCCGGGGGGCCCCTAACTATGGCTACACCTTC.

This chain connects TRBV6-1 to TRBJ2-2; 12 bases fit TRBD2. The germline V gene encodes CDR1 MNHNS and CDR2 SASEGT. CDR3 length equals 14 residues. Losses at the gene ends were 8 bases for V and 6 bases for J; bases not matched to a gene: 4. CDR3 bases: TGTGCCAGCTCGGCTAGCGGGGGGGCCGGGGAGCTGTTTTTT. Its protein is CASSASGGAGELFF.

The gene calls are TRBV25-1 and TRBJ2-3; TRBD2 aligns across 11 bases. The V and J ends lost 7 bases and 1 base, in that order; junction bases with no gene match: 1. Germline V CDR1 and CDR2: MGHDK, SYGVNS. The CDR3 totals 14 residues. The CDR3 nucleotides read TGTGCCAGCACGGGACTAGCGGGCACAGATACGCAGTATTTT. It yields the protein CASTGLAGTDTQYF.